These T cell receptor beta chains were read from a single sample in a study of CXCR3-negative and CXCR3-positive naive CD8 T cells. For each CDR3 protein, TCRdb gives one entry from its re-call of the 5' RACE reads, without DNA. Here the sample table reports 70,000 to 95,000 distinct CDR3 sequences. The sample comprised naive CXCR3- CD8+ T cells from blood. These receptors originate from a human donor in good health. Some clones in this sample may be carry-over from other donors' samples. Each CDR3 is given with its conserved first and last residue.

TRBV7-3	TRBJ2-5	CASSGRETQYF
TRBV5-5	TRBJ2-7	CASSPPDRGPYEQYF
TRBV12-3/TRBV12-4	TRBJ2-7	CASSTDSPYEQYF
TRBV29-1	TRBJ2-7	CSAQDRGSSYEQYF
TRBV4-2	TRBJ1-6	CASSQPGLTNSPLHF
TRBV20-1	TRBJ2-7	CSARTLARYEQYF
TRBV14	TRBJ2-7	CASSQPETGSAYEQYF
TRBV20-1	TRBJ1-1	CSASRVPNTEAFF
TRBV15	TRBJ2-1	CATSRDRTRQFF
TRBV29-1	TRBJ2-1	CSAFRGGDEQFF
TRBV19	TRBJ1-1	CATQWGGNTEAFF
TRBV12-3/TRBV12-4	TRBJ2-5	CASSPRGSWETQYF
TRBV7-9	TRBJ2-7	CASSLEDGASGSSYEQYF
TRBV28	TRBJ1-4	CASSPLHRVGNEKLFF
TRBV28	TRBJ2-7	CASSSRLRTYEQYF
TRBV29-1	TRBJ2-7	CSVEEYYEQYF
TRBV7-9	TRBJ1-2	CASIPGTGYGYTF
TRBV7-9	TRBJ2-4	CASSPGPTVAKNIQYF
TRBV29-1	TRBJ2-1	CSVEDHESSYNEQFF
TRBV12-3/TRBV12-4	TRBJ1-1	CASSSRGTEAFF